A single sample gave rise to the 16 T cell receptor beta chains below, sequenced in a study of T cell responses to AZD1222 COVID-19 vaccine (dated by TCRdb to 2020 to 2022). The library was generated by the immunoSEQ multiplex PCR assay. TCRdb limited this immuneACCESS table to in-frame rearrangements with V and J called. A share of clones is missing; checked studies link under half to unresolved V genes, and the rest is unexplained. Recorded for this sample are 100,000 to 150,000 clones; roughly 91% of them occurred a single time. The ten largest clonotypes hold 1.2% of the sample. In light of the paper, this sample's time point label describes: baseline before first vaccination. The specimen comprised peripheral blood, sampled on day 0 of AZD1222 vaccination. The receptors here all came from an adult in good health.

The J gene is TRBJ1-1, the V gene TRBV4-2, with D uncertain. Germline V CDR1 and CDR2: LGHNA, YNFKEQ. Trimming took 1 base from V and 0 from J, leaving 12 bases between them. This CDR3 is 16 amino acids long. Here the CDR3 reads CASSQVTGGMNTEAFF. The CDR3 DNA reads TGTGCCAGCAGCCAAGTAACCGGAGGGATGAACACTGAAGCTTTCTTT.

The chain combines TRBV30 with TRBJ2-1; TRBD1 matches 7 bases. This CDR3 spans 15 amino acids. Trimming at V came to 0 bases and at J to 4 bases, leaving 6 bases not matched to a gene. Germline V gene lookup returns CDR1 GTSNPN and CDR2 SVGIG (reference sequence). The CDR3 reads CAWSVGDSAYNEQFF. In nucleotides, the CDR3 is TGTGCCTGGAGTGTAGGGGACAGCGCATACAATGAGCAGTTCTTC. The full variable domain, rest sourced from reference TRBV30 and TRBJ2-1, is SQTIHQWPATLVQPVGSPLSLECTVEGTSNPNLYWYRQAAGRGLQLLFYSVGIGQISSEVPQNLSASRPQDRQFILSSKKLLLSDSGFYLCAWSVGDSAYNEQFFGPGTRLTVL.

The chain joins TRBV5-5 to TRBJ1-1; the match to TRBD1 covers 7 bases. Germline lookup yields CDR1 SGHKS and CDR2 YYEKEE (reference sequence). J was trimmed by 7 bases and V by 7 bases; bases with no gene match: 10. The CDR3 sequence is 13 residues long. CDR3 in DNA: TGTGCCAGCGGGGTACAGGGGTGGAATGAAGCTTTCTTT. Amino acids: CASGVQGWNEAFF.

The rearrangement links TRBV6-6 to TRBJ1-3; D remains unclear. The V gene's germline CDR1 is MNHNY and CDR2 SVGAGI (reference sequence). The CDR3 consists of 12 residues. V was shortened by 7 bases and J by 3 bases, with 7 bases between the two germline ends. The CDR3 loop is CASIGSGNTIYF. CDR3 sequence (DNA): TGTGCCAGCATCGGCAGTGGAAACACCATATATTTT.

The rearrangement uses TRBV3-1 (or the pseudogene TRBV3-2) and TRBJ1-1; D is undetermined. Trimming took off 1 base at V and 7 bases at J, with 10 bases between the two ends. CDR1 is LGHDT and CDR2 is YNNKEL in the germline V gene (reference sequence). CDR3 length: 13 residues. The chain's CDR3 is CASSQGGGDEAFF. As DNA, the CDR3 is TGTGCCAGCAGCCAAGGAGGCGGAGATGAAGCTTTCTTT.

The V and J genes are TRBV24-1 and TRBJ2-3; no definite D call. The CDR3 length is 14 residues. The ends were cut back, 2 bases at V and 0 bases at J, with 5 bases in the middle. Germline lookup yields CDR1 KGHDR and CDR2 SFDVKD. In DNA form, the CDR3 reads TGTGCCACCAGTGATTCTTCAAGCACAGATACGCAGTATTTT. It specifies CATSDSSSTDTQYF.

The CDR3 DNA follows: TGTGCCAGCTCCGGGGGGTCCACAGATACGCAGTATTTT. Translating it yields CASSGGSTDTQYF. The rearrangement joins TRBV7-2 to TRBJ2-3; 7 nucleotides match TRBD2. Germline CDR1 SGHTA, CDR2 FQGNSA. This CDR3 region has 13 residues. Trimming at V came to 8 bases and at J to 2 bases, leaving 4 bases not matched to a gene. Full variable domain (rest looked up from reference TRBV7-2 and TRBJ2-3): GAGVSQSPSNKVTEKGKDVELRCDPISGHTALYWYRQSLGQGLEFLIYFQGNSAPDKSGLPSDRFSAERTGGSVSTLTIQRTQQEDSAVYLCASSGGSTDTQYFGPGTRLTVL.

The rearrangement links TRBV5-1 to TRBJ2-1; no definite D call. Germline CDR1 SGHRS, CDR2 YFSETQ. The CDR3 has 16 residues. Trimming took off 0 bases at V and 0 bases at J, with 10 bases between the two ends. DNA for the CDR3: TGCGCCAGCAGCTTGGTAGGCACGAGCTCCTACAATGAGCAGTTCTTC. Amino acids: CASSLVGTSSYNEQFF.

This chain joins TRBV5-1 and TRBJ1-1; the D gene is possibly TRBD1 (5 bases). Germline lookup yields CDR1 SGHRS and CDR2 YFSETQ. Trimming left V 4 bases short and J 0 bases short, with 19 bases between. The CDR3 contains 17 residues. The CDR3 DNA reads TGCGCCAGCAGCCCATCATACAGGAAAACCATGAACACTGAAGCTTTCTTT. Its translation is CASSPSYRKTMNTEAFF.

The chain combines TRBV5-6 with TRBJ2-7; the D gene is possibly TRBD2 (7 bases). The CDR3 sequence is 14 residues long. The germline V and J ends were trimmed by 2 bases and 0 bases, with 9 bases remaining between them. CDR1 is SGHDT, CDR2 YYEEEE, per germline. CDR3 residues: CASSLRGASYEQYF. For the CDR3, the DNA is TGTGCCAGCAGCTTACGGGGGGCCTCCTACGAGCAGTACTTC.

This clone was observed a single time. The chain combines TRBV10-1 with TRBJ1-1; maybe TRBD1 (6 bases). The CDR3 spans 14 residues. The V gene lost 3 bases and the J gene lost 1 base, with 9 bases spanning the gap. Germline CDR1 reads WNHNN; CDR2 reads SYGVQD (reference sequence). CDR3 loop: CASSDRGRNTEAFF. Here the CDR3 DNA reads TGCGCCAGCAGTGATAGGGGGAGGAACACTGAAGCTTTCTTT.

The chain has TRBV19 and TRBJ1-1, with 7 nucleotides matching TRBD1. The V gene's germline CDR1 is LNHDA and CDR2 SQIVND (reference sequence). V lost 5 bases and J lost 1; bases outside the gene matches: 4. CDR3 length: 14 amino acids. The CDR3 loop is CASSAWTGNTEAFF. The CDR3 nucleotides read TGTGCCAGTAGTGCCTGGACAGGGAACACTGAAGCTTTCTTT.

The CDR3, as DNA: TGTGCCAGCTCAGCTGGGGGGGGACGCGAGCAGTACTTC. As protein: CASSAGGGREQYF. This chain connects TRBV18 to TRBJ2-7; 7 bases align to TRBD2. The germline CDR1 and CDR2 sequences are KGHSH and LQKENI. Germline trimming cut 5 bases from V and 6 bases from J; bases unmatched to any gene: 7. CDR3 size: 13 residues. The full variable domain, in which reference TRBV18 and TRBJ2-7 provide the parts outside the CDR3, is NAGVMQNPRHLVRRRGQEARLRCSPMKGHSHVYWYRQLPEEGLKFMVYLQKENIIDESGMPKERFSAEFPKEGPSILRIQQVVRGDSAAYFCASSAGGGREQYFGPGTRLTVT.

The chain has TRBV19 and TRBJ1-6, with no clear D. The CDR3 length is 13 residues. Between the trimmed V and J ends, which lost 4 bases and 5 bases, there was a span of 6 bases. Germline CDR1 LNHDA, CDR2 SQIVND (reference sequence). The CDR3 nucleotides read TGTGCCAGTAGTACGCCCGATAATTCACCCCTCCACTTT. Protein product: CASSTPDNSPLHF.

The rearrangement uses TRBV5-5 and TRBJ2-7; no reliable D call. The CDR3 loop spans 13 amino acids. The V and J ends lost 3 bases and 0 bases respectively, with 7 bases between them. Germline CDR1 SGHKS, CDR2 YYEKEE (reference sequence). CDR3 region: CASSSASSYEQYF. Written as DNA, the CDR3 is TGTGCCAGCAGCTCGGCCAGCTCCTACGAGCAGTACTTC.

The rearrangement joins TRBV4-1 to TRBJ2-1, with 12 bases fitting TRBD2. Germline trimming cut 3 bases from V and 8 bases from J; bases unmatched to any gene: 5. CDR3 length: 15 amino acids. The V gene's germline CDR1 is MGHRA and CDR2 YSYEKL. The CDR3 spells CASSHAPSGGDEQFF. DNA for the CDR3: TGCGCCAGCAGCCACGCGCCTAGCGGGGGGGATGAGCAGTTCTTC.